Below are 31 T cell receptor beta chains sequenced from a single sample in a study of beta chain features in type 1 diabetes. Study-wide results and caveats: Significant though moderate, a shortening of TCRB CDR3s appeared in all four CD4+ subsets of Type 1 diabetes patients.

Antigens of these TCRs are unknown. Reverse transcription of all isolated RNA meant that expressed TCRB transcripts were sequenced. Data came from immunoSEQ multiplex PCR; TCRdb stores just in-frame clones and leaves some out. The data contain around 300,000 clones, 15% of them singletons. Sequenced material: naive CD4+ T cells from blood. These receptors all come from a man in his late teens or twenties with type 1 diabetes.

The gene calls are TRBV7-9 and TRBJ2-3; TRBD2 aligns across 14 bases. V dropped 5 bases and J dropped 1; count of bases not matched to a gene: 8. Germline V lookup: CDR1 SEHNR, CDR2 FQNEAQ (reference sequence). This CDR3 is built from 18 residues. This CDR3 is CASSRGLAGGGGTDTQYF. The CDR3 nucleotides are TGTGCCAGCAGCCGAGGACTAGCGGGGGGAGGTGGCACAGATACGCAGTATTTT.

The chain carries TRBV13 and TRBJ2-1; 12 bases match TRBD2. Germline V gene sequence: CDR1 PRHDT, CDR2 FYEKMQ (reference sequence). The CDR3 is 16 residues long. The ends lost 5 bases at V and 12 bases at J; junction bases unmatched: 14. CDR3 coding DNA: TGTGCCAGCAGCCCCACGGGGCTAGCGGGAGGGCATGGGCAGTTCTTC. Protein sequence: CASSPTGLAGGHGQFF.

This clone was observed a few times. The CDR3 reads CASSPGTGLPYEQYF. Written as DNA, the CDR3 is TGTGCCAGCAGCCCCGGGACAGGGCTCCCCTACGAGCAGTACTTC. The chain combines TRBV7-6 with TRBJ2-7, with 9 bases lining up with TRBD1. After removal of 5 bases from V and 2 bases from J, the junction contained 7 bases not matched to a gene. The CDR3 spans 15 residues. Germline V gene data show CDR1 as SGHVS and CDR2 as FNYEAQ.

In its sample, this clone was seen a few times. The rearrangement joins TRBV10-3 to TRBJ2-1, with a tentative D call TRBD2 (6 bases). With 10 bases removed from V and 0 bases from J, the gap between germline ends came to 10 bases. From germline, CDR1 is ENHRY and CDR2 SYGVKD. This CDR3 contains 13 residues. The CDR3 sequence is CATAGSSYNEQFF. CDR3 nucleotide sequence: TGTGCCACCGCCGGGAGCTCCTACAATGAGCAGTTCTTC.

V gene TRBV10-3 combines with J gene TRBJ2-3, with D unresolved. V shed 4 bases and J shed 1 base, with 9 bases lying between them. The germline gives CDR1 ENHRY, CDR2 SYGVKD. The CDR3 runs 14 residues. The CDR3 coding sequence is TGTGCCATCAGTGGGTTGGCGGGCACAGATACGCAGTATTTT. This translates into CAISGLAGTDTQYF.

The chain combines TRBV4-3 with TRBJ2-3; the D gene is possibly TRBD2 (6 bases). The CDR3 totals 14 residues. V was trimmed by 1 base and J by 1 base, leaving 6 bases between them. CDR1 is LGHNA and CDR2 is YSLEER in the germline V gene. This CDR3 is CASSQGGGTDTQYF. The CDR3 nucleotides are TGCGCCAGCAGCCAAGGGGGGGGCACAGATACGCAGTATTTT.

This clone has just a few counts. The chain employs TRBV28 and TRBJ2-5, with D maybe TRBD1 (7 bases). Germline V gives CDR1 MDHEN, CDR2 SYDVKM. This CDR3 has 13 amino acids. Deletions cut 6 bases from V and 4 bases from J, with 12 bases between. The CDR3 nucleotides are TGTGCCAGCAGCGTTCAGGGGGGAGAGACCCAGTACTTC. Encoded protein: CASSVQGGETQYF. The full variable domain, with the rest looked up from reference TRBV28 and TRBJ2-5, is DVKVTQSSRYLVKRTGEKVFLECVQDMDHENMFWYRQDPGLGLRLIYFSYDVKMKEKGDIPEGYSVSREKKERFSLILESASTNQTSMYLCASSVQGGETQYFGPGTRLLVL.

This clone appeared a few times. The chain joins TRBV19 to TRBJ1-2; D call uncertain. The V end was cut by 8 bases, the J end by 8 bases, with 6 bases between. The V gene's germline CDR1 is LNHDA and CDR2 SQIVND (reference sequence). The CDR3 runs to 9 residues. The chain's CDR3 is CASGLGYTF. CDR3 bases: TGTGCCAGTGGGCTGGGCTACACCTTC.

This clone was recorded a few times. The V and J genes are TRBV2 and TRBJ2-5, with D uncertain. The CDR3 has 12 residues. V dropped 4 bases and J dropped 7 bases, with 10 bases sitting between them. Germline V lookup: CDR1 SNHLY, CDR2 FYNNEI. In DNA form, the CDR3 reads TGTGCCAGCAGTGCGGAGTCCTGGACCCAGTACTTC. Translating it yields CASSAESWTQYF. The full variable domain, with the rest looked up from reference TRBV2 and TRBJ2-5, is EPEVTQTPSHQVTQMGQEVILRCVPISNHLYFYWYRQILGQKVEFLVSFYNNEISEKSEIFDDQFSVERPDGSNFTLKIRSTKLEDSAMYFCASSAESWTQYFGPGTRLLVL.

The rearrangement uses TRBV5-1 and TRBJ2-1, with 10 nucleotides matching TRBD2. Germline V gene lookup returns CDR1 SGHRS and CDR2 YFSETQ. This CDR3 spans 15 amino acids. Unmatched junction bases numbered 5, after V lost 0 bases and J lost 8 bases. The CDR3 loop is CASSLALAGVDEQFF. As DNA, the CDR3 is TGCGCCAGCAGCTTGGCTCTAGCGGGGGTGGATGAGCAGTTCTTC. Filled out from reference TRBV5-1 and TRBJ2-1, the complete variable domain reads KAGVTQTPRYLIKTRGQQVTLSCSPISGHRSVSWYQQTPGQGLQFLFEYFSETQRNKGNFPGRFSGRQFSNSRSEMNVSTLELGDSALYLCASSLALAGVDEQFFGPGTRLTVL.

A few counts support this clone. The chain uses TRBV29-1 and TRBJ1-1; D unclear. The CDR3 runs 13 residues. Germline assignment: CDR1 SQVTM and CDR2 ANQGSEA. Trimming pared 4 bases from V and 0 bases from J, leaving 9 bases between. CDR3 in amino acids: CSVGVLLNTEAFF. As DNA, the CDR3 is TGCAGCGTTGGAGTACTTTTGAACACTGAAGCTTTCTTT.

The rearrangement links TRBV19 to TRBJ1-1, with D maybe TRBD1 (6 bases). V was pared by 6 bases and J by 3 bases, with 14 bases between. The CDR3 length is 14 residues. Germline CDR1 and CDR2: LNHDA and SQIVND (reference sequence). The CDR3 DNA sequence: TGTGCCAGTAGGGCCAGGGGCCGGGACACTGAAGCTTTCTTT. This translates into CASRARGRDTEAFF.

This clone was found a few times. The chain employs TRBV9 and TRBJ1-2, with 8 nucleotides matching TRBD1. Germline lookup yields CDR1 SGDLS and CDR2 YYNGEE. V shed 4 bases, J shed 8 bases, and the junction held 7 bases outside the gene matches. The length of the CDR3 is 13 residues. The CDR3 DNA follows: TGTGCCAGCAGCCCGGACAGGGAGACCGGCTACACCTTC. Protein product: CASSPDRETGYTF.

This clone occurred many times. The rearrangement joins TRBV29-1 to TRBJ2-7; 8 bases line up with TRBD2. Germline values: CDR1 SQVTM, CDR2 ANQGSEA. The CDR3 extends over 13 amino acids. After removal of 4 bases from V and 7 bases from J, the junction contained 9 bases not matched to a gene. The CDR3, as DNA: TGCAGCGTTGTACCCAGCGGGAGTGAAGAGCAGTACTTC. This codes for CSVVPSGSEEQYF.

This clone was picked up a small number of times. The V and J genes are TRBV10-3 and TRBJ2-1; 11 bases are a match to TRBD2. The CDR3 has 14 residues. Germline CDR1 and CDR2: ENHRY and SYGVKD. V was pared by 10 bases and J by 4 bases, with 6 bases of the junction left unmatched. The CDR3 coding sequence is TGTGCCACCTTAGCGGGGGGGCTATACAATGAGCAGTTCTTC. Translated, it gives CATLAGGLYNEQFF.

This sequence joins TRBV5-6 and TRBJ2-7, with D maybe TRBD2 (6 bases). The CDR3 has 15 residues. The V end lost 0 bases, the J end lost 3 bases, and 13 bases lay between the germline ends. Germline CDR1 is SGHDT and CDR2 is YYEEEE. The DNA of the CDR3 is TGTGCCAGCAGCTTGGCCCCGGGGGAACTCTACGAGCAGTACTTC. It translates to CASSLAPGELYEQYF.

The table lists this clone with a few counts. J is TRBJ2-2 and V is TRBV19; a possible D gene is TRBD2 (6 bases). CDR1 and CDR2 from the germline V gene are LNHDA and SQIVND (reference sequence). Trimming cost V 8 bases and J 5 bases, with 15 bases left between them. The CDR3 spans 14 residues. This CDR3 reads CASQERARTGELFF. The CDR3 DNA reads as TGTGCCAGTCAAGAGCGGGCACGAACCGGGGAGCTGTTTTTT. The whole variable domain, filled in from reference TRBV19 and TRBJ2-2, reads DGGITQSPKYLFRKEGQNVTLSCEQNLNHDAMYWYRQDPGQGLRLIYYSQIVNDFQKGDIAEGYSVSREKKESFPLTVTSAQKNPTAFYLCASQERARTGELFFGEGSRLTVL.

The V gene is TRBV9, the J gene TRBJ2-1; 7 bases are a match to TRBD2. Per the germline V gene, CDR1 is SGDLS and CDR2 is YYNGEE. V trimming: 0 bases; J trimming: 9 bases; junction bases outside the gene matches: 9. The CDR3 length is 15 residues. The CDR3 sequence is CASSVAGAGVTEQFF. CDR3 DNA: TGTGCCAGCAGCGTAGCCGGGGCGGGAGTGACTGAGCAGTTCTTC.

This clone was recorded a few times. The chain combines TRBV28 with TRBJ2-5; 7 bases map to TRBD1. V was pared by 5 bases and J by 5 bases, with 8 bases of the junction left unmatched. The CDR3 covers 14 residues. CDR1 is MDHEN and CDR2 is SYDVKM in the germline V gene. CDR3 protein: CASSTRTGGETQYF. The CDR3 coding sequence is TGTGCCAGCAGTACCCGGACAGGTGGGGAGACCCAGTACTTC.

This clone occurred a few times. This chain uses TRBV5-4 with TRBJ2-1; 8 bases are a match to TRBD1. Germline V lookup: CDR1 SGHNT, CDR2 YYREEE (reference sequence). The CDR3 has 14 amino acids. J gave up 7 bases and V 4 bases, and 7 bases lay outside the gene matches. The CDR3 nucleotides read TGTGCCAGCAGCATGGACAGGGTTGGGAATGAGCAGTTCTTC. This codes for CASSMDRVGNEQFF.

Regarding this clone: The same CDR3 also results from other DNA sequences found in this sample. The genes are TRBV6-6 and TRBJ2-5; 13 positions match TRBD2. Germline trimming cut 5 bases from V and 3 bases from J; bases unmatched to any gene: 3. Germline-derived CDR1 and CDR2 are MNHNY and SVGAGI (reference sequence). The CDR3 runs 15 residues. The DNA for the CDR3 is TGTGCCAGCAGTAGGACTAGCGGGGGAAAAGAGACCCAGTACTTC. It encodes CASSRTSGGKETQYF.

This clone came up a few times. This chain's CDR3 is CASSLGEVRTEAFF. The CDR3 nucleotides read TGCGCCAGCAGCTTGGGCGAGGTGAGGACTGAAGCTTTCTTT. J is TRBJ1-1 and V is TRBV5-1; no definite D call. This CDR3 spans 14 amino acids. V was pared by 0 bases and J by 5 bases, with 11 bases between. Germline CDR1 reads SGHRS; CDR2 reads YFSETQ.

The rearrangement uses TRBV15 and TRBJ2-2, with 8 bases fitting TRBD1. Germline V gives CDR1 LNHNV, CDR2 YYDKDF (reference sequence). The CDR3 totals 16 residues. V shed 3 bases and J 4 bases; nucleotides not matched to a gene: 7. CDR3 in amino acids: CATSSRQGRGTGELFF. The CDR3 bases are TGTGCCACCAGCAGCCGACAGGGGCGCGGCACCGGGGAGCTGTTTTTT.

The chain combines TRBV6-6 with TRBJ1-1; D is possibly TRBD1 (5 bases). V lost 7 bases, J lost 1 base, and 10 bases lay in between. The CDR3 extends over 13 amino acids. Germline loops: CDR1 MNHNY, CDR2 SVGAGI (reference sequence). CDR3 nucleotides: TGTGCCAGCACAGGGTCTGCGAACACTGAAGCTTTCTTT. Translated, it gives CASTGSANTEAFF.

V is TRBV6-5 and J is TRBJ2-7; the D gene is possibly TRBD1 (5 bases). Germline V gene sequence: CDR1 MNHEY, CDR2 SVGAGI. This CDR3 has 15 residues. The V end lost 6 bases, the J end lost 0 bases, and 15 bases lay between the germline ends. As DNA, the CDR3 is TGTGCCAGCAGCAATGACAGACTGACCTCCTACGAGCAGTACTTC. Residues: CASSNDRLTSYEQYF.

J is TRBJ2-7 and V is TRBV5-4; 12 bases agree with TRBD2. The germline V gene has CDR1 SGHNT and CDR2 YYREEE (reference sequence). V dropped 2 bases and J dropped 5; count of bases not matched to a gene: 8. The CDR3 has 16 amino acids. Here the CDR3 reads CASSFRLAGGEDEQYF. For the CDR3, the DNA is TGTGCCAGCAGCTTTCGGCTAGCGGGAGGGGAGGACGAGCAGTACTTC. The whole variable domain, remainder taken from reference TRBV5-4 and TRBJ2-7, is ETGVTQSPTHLIKTRGQQVTLRCSSQSGHNTVSWYQQALGQGPQFIFQYYREEENGRGNFPPRFSGLQFPNYSSELNVNALELDDSALYLCASSFRLAGGEDEQYFGPGTRLTVT.

This clone was counted between two and nine times. The rearrangement joins TRBV29-1 to TRBJ2-1; 7 nucleotides line up with TRBD2. Trimming at V came to 8 bases and at J to 0 bases, leaving 4 bases not matched to a gene. The germline gives CDR1 SQVTM, CDR2 ANQGSEA. The CDR3 is 13 residues long. Here the CDR3 DNA reads TGCAGCTCCGGGAGGAGCTCCTACAATGAGCAGTTCTTC. It yields the protein CSSGRSSYNEQFF.

The CDR3 DNA follows: TGTGCCAGCAGTGGACAGAACACCGGGGAGCTGTTTTTT. The encoded protein is CASSGQNTGELFF. J is TRBJ2-2 and V is TRBV25-1; D gene uncertain. With 4 bases removed from V and 1 base from J, the gap between germline ends came to 4 bases. This CDR3 is built from 13 residues. Germline-derived CDR1 and CDR2 are MGHDK and SYGVNS.

This clone was recorded a few times. The chain combines TRBV30 with TRBJ2-7; maybe TRBD1 (5 bases). Deletions cut 5 bases from V and 3 bases from J, with 14 bases between. The CDR3 totals 13 residues. Germline-derived CDR1 and CDR2 are GTSNPN and SVGIG (reference sequence). CDR3 protein: CAWLRRGSYEQYF. Written as DNA, the CDR3 is TGTGCCTGGCTCCGAAGGGGAAGCTACGAGCAGTACTTC.

The CDR3 DNA follows: TGTGCCTGGAACATACCTGGAAACACCATATATTTT. This gives the protein CAWNIPGNTIYF. The rearrangement joins TRBV30 to TRBJ1-3, with D uncertain. Between the trimmed V and J ends, which lost 4 bases and 2 bases, there was a span of 6 bases. Germline loops: CDR1 GTSNPN, CDR2 SVGIG (reference sequence). This CDR3 has 12 amino acids.

In this sample, this clone turned up a few times. The V gene is TRBV7-2, the J gene TRBJ2-7; maybe TRBD1 (6 bases). The CDR3 spans 16 residues. V lost 5 bases, J lost 2 bases, and 19 bases lay in between. CDR1 SGHTA and CDR2 FQGNSA come from the germline V gene. The CDR3 protein is CASSRAGSGVTYEQYF. In nucleotides, the CDR3 is TGTGCCAGCAGCCGCGCAGGGTCAGGGGTTACCTACGAGCAGTACTTC.